These 9 T cell receptor beta chains share one sample of origin, sequenced in a study of cytomegalovirus exposure and HLA in healthy donors. Using immunoSEQ multiplex PCR, the repertoire was profiled, and TCRdb retains in-frame clones only, with some absent. This sample has 150,000 to 200,000 clones, with roughly 91% found just once. The sequenced sample consisted of PBMCs. These receptors were obtained from a man aged 18-30 years in good health and CMV-seropositive.

V and J are TRBV4-2 and TRBJ2-1, with 12 nucleotides matching TRBD2. This CDR3 is 16 amino acids long. The V gene end was trimmed by 1 base and the J gene end by 8 bases; junction bases not matched to a gene: 6. The germline V gene has CDR1 LGHNA and CDR2 YNFKEQ. The CDR3 spells CASSQGILAGGDEQFF. In nucleotides, the CDR3 is TGTGCCAGCAGCCAAGGCATACTAGCGGGAGGAGATGAGCAGTTCTTC.

The V call is TRBV29-1, the J call TRBJ2-1; 9 bases fit TRBD2. Looked up from germline, CDR1 is SQVTM and CDR2 is ANQGSEA. The J segment lost 9 bases and the V segment lost 0 bases, leaving 12 bases of the junction unmatched. The CDR3 sequence is 16 residues long. CDR3 region: CSVEDKRGRAHGEQFF. The CDR3 coding sequence is TGCAGCGTTGAAGATAAACGCGGGAGGGCCCACGGTGAGCAGTTCTTC.

This clone was seen only once. The rearrangement links TRBV6-5 to TRBJ2-7, with 8 bases matching TRBD1. Germline loops: CDR1 MNHEY, CDR2 SVGAGI. The CDR3 is 14 amino acids. The J segment lost 3 bases and the V segment lost 7 bases, leaving 8 bases of the junction unmatched. The CDR3 DNA is TGTGCCAGCACCTCAAGGGACAGGCACTACGAGCAGTACTTC. It codes for CASTSRDRHYEQYF.

Only one count was recorded for this clone. This chain links TRBV7-3 with TRBJ2-3; TRBD2 aligns across 8 bases. This CDR3 spans 13 amino acids. Trimming took 2 bases from V and 5 from J; bases not matched to a gene: 0. Germline V gene lookup returns CDR1 SGHTA and CDR2 FQGTGA. Here the CDR3 reads CASSLLAGDTQYF. Here the CDR3 DNA reads TGTGCCAGCAGCTTACTAGCGGGAGATACGCAGTATTTT.

This chain joins TRBV28 and TRBJ2-5, with TRBD1 identical over 7 bases. V lost 2 bases and J lost 6; bases outside the gene matches: 6. Germline assignment: CDR1 MDHEN and CDR2 SYDVKM. CDR3 length: 14 amino acids. This CDR3 is CASSLPTGVKTQYF. The CDR3 DNA is TGTGCCAGCAGTTTACCCACAGGGGTGAAGACCCAGTACTTC. Full variable domain (outside the CDR3, taken from reference TRBV28 and TRBJ2-5): DVKVTQSSRYLVKRTGEKVFLECVQDMDHENMFWYRQDPGLGLRLIYFSYDVKMKEKGDIPEGYSVSREKKERFSLILESASTNQTSMYLCASSLPTGVKTQYFGPGTRLLVL.

This clone was seen only a few times. The chain joins TRBV7-8 to TRBJ2-7; 9 bases agree with TRBD1. The CDR3 runs 14 residues. The V and J ends lost 1 base and 5 bases, in that order; junction bases with no gene match: 3. Looked up from germline, CDR1 is SGHVS and CDR2 is FQNEAQ. CDR3 residues: CASSLVGQGNEQYF. CDR3 in DNA: TGTGCCAGCAGCTTAGTCGGACAGGGGAACGAGCAGTACTTC.

This chain uses TRBV30 with TRBJ2-3; no firm D call. V lost 1 base to trimming and J lost 5 bases, with 4 bases between them. Germline values: CDR1 GTSNPN, CDR2 SVGIG (reference sequence). This CDR3 is built from 11 residues. CDR3: CAWSAGDTQYF. The CDR3 DNA follows: TGTGCCTGGAGTGCCGGAGATACGCAGTATTTT.

The CDR3 spells CASSRDSHYEQYF. The CDR3 nucleotides are TGTGCCAGCAGTAGGGACTCCCACTACGAGCAGTACTTC. The chain employs TRBV27 and TRBJ2-7; possibly TRBD2 for D (6 bases). The ends were cut back, 5 bases at V and 3 bases at J, with 11 bases in the middle. The CDR3 has 13 residues. Germline V gene data show CDR1 as MNHEY and CDR2 as SMNVEV (reference sequence).

Points on this clone: The sample contains more than one DNA sequence encoding this CDR3. The chain recombines TRBV5-1 with TRBJ1-2; D ambiguous. The CDR3 spans 13 residues. With 0 bases removed from V and 3 bases from J, the gap between germline ends came to 6 bases. Germline CDR1 and CDR2: SGHRS and YFSETQ. The CDR3 reads CASSLGGDYGYTF. The CDR3 DNA follows: TGCGCCAGCAGCTTGGGTGGAGACTATGGCTACACCTTC.